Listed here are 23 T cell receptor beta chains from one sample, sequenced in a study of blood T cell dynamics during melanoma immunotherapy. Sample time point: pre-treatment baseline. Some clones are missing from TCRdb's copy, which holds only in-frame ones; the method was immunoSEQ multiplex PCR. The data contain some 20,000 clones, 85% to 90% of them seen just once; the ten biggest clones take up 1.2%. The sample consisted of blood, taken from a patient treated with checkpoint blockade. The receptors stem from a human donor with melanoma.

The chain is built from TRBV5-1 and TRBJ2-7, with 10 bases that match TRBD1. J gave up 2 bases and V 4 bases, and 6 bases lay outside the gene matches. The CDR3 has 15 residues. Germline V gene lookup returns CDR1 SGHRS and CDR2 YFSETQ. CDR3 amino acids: CASSGAGQGTYEQYF. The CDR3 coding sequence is TGCGCCAGCAGCGGTGCGGGACAGGGGACCTACGAGCAGTACTTC.

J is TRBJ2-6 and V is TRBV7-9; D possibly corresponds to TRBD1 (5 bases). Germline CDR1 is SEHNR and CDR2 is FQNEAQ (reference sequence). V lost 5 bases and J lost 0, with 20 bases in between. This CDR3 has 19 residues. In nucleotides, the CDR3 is TGTGCCAGCAGCGCCCCGAGCCAGGGTTTCCCCTCTGGGGCCAACGTCCTGACTTTC. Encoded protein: CASSAPSQGFPSGANVLTF.

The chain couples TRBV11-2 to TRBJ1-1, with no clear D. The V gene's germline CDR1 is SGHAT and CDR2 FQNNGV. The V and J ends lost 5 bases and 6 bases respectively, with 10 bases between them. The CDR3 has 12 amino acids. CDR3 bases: TGTGCCAGCAGCCAGAGTGGGGCTGAAGCTTTCTTT. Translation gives CASSQSGAEAFF.

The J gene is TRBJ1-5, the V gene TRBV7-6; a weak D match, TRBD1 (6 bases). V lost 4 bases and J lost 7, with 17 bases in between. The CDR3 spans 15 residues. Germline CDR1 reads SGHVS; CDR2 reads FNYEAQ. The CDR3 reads CASSSLGGAGQPQHF. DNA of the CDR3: TGTGCCAGCAGCTCCCTGGGGGGGGCCGGGCAGCCCCAGCATTTT.

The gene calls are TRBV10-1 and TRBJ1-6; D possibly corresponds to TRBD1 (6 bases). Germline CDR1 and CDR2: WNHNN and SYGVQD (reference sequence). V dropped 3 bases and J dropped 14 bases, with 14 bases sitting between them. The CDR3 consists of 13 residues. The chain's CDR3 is CASSDHRTAALHF. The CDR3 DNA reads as TGCGCCAGCAGTGACCACAGGACAGCCGCCCTCCACTTT.

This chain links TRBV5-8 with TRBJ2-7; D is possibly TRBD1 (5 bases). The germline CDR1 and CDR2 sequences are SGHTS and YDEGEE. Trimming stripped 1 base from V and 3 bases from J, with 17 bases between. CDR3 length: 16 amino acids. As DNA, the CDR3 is TGTGCCAGCAGCTTGTGGCCAAGACAGAATCTCTACGAGCAGTACTTC. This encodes CASSLWPRQNLYEQYF.

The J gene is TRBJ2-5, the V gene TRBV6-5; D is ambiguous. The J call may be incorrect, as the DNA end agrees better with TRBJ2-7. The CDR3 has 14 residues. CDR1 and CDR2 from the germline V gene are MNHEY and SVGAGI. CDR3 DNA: TGTGCCAGCAGTTACGCGACAACCCCCTACGAGCAGTACTTC. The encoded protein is CASSYATTPYEQYF.

The DNA of the CDR3 is TGTGCCAGCAGGGCAATGAATGAGCAGTTCTTC. Translated, it gives CASRAMNEQFF. The genes are TRBV6-1 and TRBJ2-1; D ambiguous. Deletions cut 6 bases from V and 7 bases from J, with 7 bases between. Germline CDR1 MNHNS, CDR2 SASEGT. The CDR3 sequence is 11 residues long.

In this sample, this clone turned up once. The CDR3 DNA reads as TGTGCCAGCAGTGAGGAGACTATCAAGCGGACCGGGGAGCTGTTTTTT. Amino acid sequence: CASSEETIKRTGELFF. The chain has TRBV25-1 and TRBJ2-2; a weak D match, TRBD2 (5 bases). The ends were cut back, 3 bases at V and 5 bases at J, with 16 bases in the middle. CDR1 is MGHDK and CDR2 is SYGVNS in the germline V gene. The CDR3 covers 16 residues.

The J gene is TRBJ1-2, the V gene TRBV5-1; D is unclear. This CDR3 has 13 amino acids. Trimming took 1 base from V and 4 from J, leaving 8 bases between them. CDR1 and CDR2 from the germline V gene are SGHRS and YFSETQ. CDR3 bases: TGCGCCAGCAGCTTGTCCAGTCTCTATGGCTACACCTTC. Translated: CASSLSSLYGYTF.

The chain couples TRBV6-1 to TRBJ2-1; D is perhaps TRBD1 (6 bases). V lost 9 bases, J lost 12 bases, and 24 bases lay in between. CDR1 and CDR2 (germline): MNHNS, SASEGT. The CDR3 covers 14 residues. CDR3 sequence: CASRPGDRITGQFF. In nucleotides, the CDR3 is TGTGCCAGTCGCCCAGGGGACCGAATCACTGGGCAGTTCTTC.

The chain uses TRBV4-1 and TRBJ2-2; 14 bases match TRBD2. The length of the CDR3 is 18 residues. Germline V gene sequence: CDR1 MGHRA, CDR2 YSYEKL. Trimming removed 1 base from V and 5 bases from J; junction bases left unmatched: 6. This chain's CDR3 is CASSQGGTSGGFTGELFF. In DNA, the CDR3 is TGCGCCAGCAGCCAAGGCGGGACTAGCGGGGGTTTTACCGGGGAGCTGTTTTTT.

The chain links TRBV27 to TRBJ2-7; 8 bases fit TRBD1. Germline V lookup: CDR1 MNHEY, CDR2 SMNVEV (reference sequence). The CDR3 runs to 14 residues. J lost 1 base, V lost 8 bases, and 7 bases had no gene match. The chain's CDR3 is CASSRTGTSYEQYF. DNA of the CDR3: TGTGCCAGCTCACGGACAGGGACGTCCTACGAGCAGTACTTC.

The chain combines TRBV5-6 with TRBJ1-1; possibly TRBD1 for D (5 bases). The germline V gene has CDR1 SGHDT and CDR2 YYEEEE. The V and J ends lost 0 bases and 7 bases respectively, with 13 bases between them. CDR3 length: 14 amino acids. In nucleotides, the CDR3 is TGTGCCAGCAGCTTGGCCGGGGGAAACTATGAAGCTTTCTTT. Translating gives CASSLAGGNYEAFF. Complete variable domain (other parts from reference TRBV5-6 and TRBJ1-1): DAGVTQSPTHLIKTRGQQVTLRCSPKSGHDTVSWYQQALGQGPQFIFQYYEEEERQRGNFPDRFSGHQFPNYSSELNVNALLLGDSALYLCASSLAGGNYEAFFGQGTRLTVV.

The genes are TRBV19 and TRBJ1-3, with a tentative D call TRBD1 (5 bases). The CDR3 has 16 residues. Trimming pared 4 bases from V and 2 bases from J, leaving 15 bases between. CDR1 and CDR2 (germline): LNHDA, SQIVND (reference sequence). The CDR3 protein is CASSTGREGAGNTIYF. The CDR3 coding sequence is TGTGCCAGTAGTACCGGGAGAGAAGGGGCTGGAAACACCATATATTTT.

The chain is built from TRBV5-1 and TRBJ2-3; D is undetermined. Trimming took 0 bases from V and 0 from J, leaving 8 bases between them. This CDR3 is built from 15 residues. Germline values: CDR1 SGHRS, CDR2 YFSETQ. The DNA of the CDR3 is TGCGCCAGCAGCTTGGACAAGACTAGCACAGATACGCAGTATTTT. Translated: CASSLDKTSTDTQYF.

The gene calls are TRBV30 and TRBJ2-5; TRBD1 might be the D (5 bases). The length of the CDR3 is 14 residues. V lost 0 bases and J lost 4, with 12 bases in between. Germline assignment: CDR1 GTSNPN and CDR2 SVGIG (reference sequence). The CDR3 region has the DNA TGTGCCTGGAGTGTAAACGTAGGGGCAGAGACCCAGTACTTC. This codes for CAWSVNVGAETQYF.

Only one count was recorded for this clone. The CDR3 coding sequence is TGTGCCAGCGCGGCCGGGGCGGCTAATGAAAAACTGTTTTTT. This encodes CASAAGAANEKLFF. This chain joins TRBV2 and TRBJ1-4; the D gene is possibly TRBD1 (5 bases). CDR3 length equals 14 residues. V lost 8 bases, J lost 3 bases, and 13 bases lay in between. Germline V gene lookup returns CDR1 SNHLY and CDR2 FYNNEI.

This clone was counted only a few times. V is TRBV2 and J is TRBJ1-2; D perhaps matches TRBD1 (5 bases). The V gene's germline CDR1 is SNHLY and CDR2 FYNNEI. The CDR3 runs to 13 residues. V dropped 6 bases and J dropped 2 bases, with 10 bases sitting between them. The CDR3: CASRLQENYGYTF. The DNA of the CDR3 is TGTGCCAGCAGACTACAGGAGAACTATGGCTACACCTTC.

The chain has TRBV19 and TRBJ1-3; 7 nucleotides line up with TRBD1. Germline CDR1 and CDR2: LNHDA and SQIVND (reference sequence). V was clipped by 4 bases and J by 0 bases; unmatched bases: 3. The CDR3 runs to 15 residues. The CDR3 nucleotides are TGTGCCAGTAGTACGGGGGACAGCTCTGGAAACACCATATATTTT. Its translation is CASSTGDSSGNTIYF.

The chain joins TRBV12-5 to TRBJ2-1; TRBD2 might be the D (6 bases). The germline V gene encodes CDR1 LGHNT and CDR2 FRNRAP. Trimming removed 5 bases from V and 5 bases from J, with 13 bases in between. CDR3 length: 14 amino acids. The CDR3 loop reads CASGPGTLHNEQFF. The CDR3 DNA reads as TGTGCTAGTGGTCCAGGGACTTTACACAATGAGCAGTTCTTC. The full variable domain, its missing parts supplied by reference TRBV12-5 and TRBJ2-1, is DARVTQTPRHKVTEMGQEVTMRCQPILGHNTVFWYRQTMMQGLELLAYFRNRAPLDDSGMPKDRFSAEMPDATLATLKIQPSEPRDSAVYFCASGPGTLHNEQFFGPGTRLTVL.

The CDR3 sequence: CASSGGFAGADTQYF. In nucleotides, the CDR3 is TGTGCCAGCAGTGGTGGATTTGCGGGAGCAGATACGCAGTATTTT. The rearrangement uses TRBV28 and TRBJ2-3, with 7 bases fitting TRBD2. Per germline, CDR1 MDHEN and CDR2 SYDVKM. The CDR3 extends over 15 amino acids. The J segment lost 4 bases and the V segment lost 5 bases, leaving 9 bases of the junction unmatched.

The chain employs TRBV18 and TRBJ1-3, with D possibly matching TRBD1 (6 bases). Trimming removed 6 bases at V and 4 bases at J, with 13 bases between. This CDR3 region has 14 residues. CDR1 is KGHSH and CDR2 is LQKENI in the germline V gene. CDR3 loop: CASSHRDPGNTIYF. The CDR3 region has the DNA TGTGCCAGCTCGCACAGGGACCCGGGAAACACCATATATTTT. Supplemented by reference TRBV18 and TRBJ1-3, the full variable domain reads NAGVMQNPRHLVRRRGQEARLRCSPMKGHSHVYWYRQLPEEGLKFMVYLQKENIIDESGMPKERFSAEFPKEGPSILRIQQVVRGDSAAYFCASSHRDPGNTIYFGEGSWLTVV.